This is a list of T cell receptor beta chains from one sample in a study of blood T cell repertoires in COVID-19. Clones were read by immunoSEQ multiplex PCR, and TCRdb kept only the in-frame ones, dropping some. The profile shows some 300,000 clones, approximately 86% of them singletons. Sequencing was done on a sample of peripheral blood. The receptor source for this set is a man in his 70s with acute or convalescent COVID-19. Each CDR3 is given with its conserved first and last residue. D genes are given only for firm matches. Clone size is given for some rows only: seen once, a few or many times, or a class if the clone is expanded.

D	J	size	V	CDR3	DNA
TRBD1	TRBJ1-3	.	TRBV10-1	CARGRQGLSGNTIYF	TGCGCCAGGGGTAGACAGGGACTCTCTGGAAACACCATATATTTT
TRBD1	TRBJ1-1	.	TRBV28	CASSENRGMNTEAFF	TGTGCCAGCAGTGAAAACAGGGGGATGAACACTGAAGCTTTCTTT
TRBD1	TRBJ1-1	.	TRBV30	CAWRGQGAAEAFF	TGTGCCTGGAGGGGACAGGGGGCAGCTGAAGCTTTCTTT
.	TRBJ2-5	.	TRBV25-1	CASSEHNQETQYF	TGTGCCAGCAGTGAACACAATCAAGAGACCCAGTACTTC
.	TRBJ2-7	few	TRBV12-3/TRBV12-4	CASSLGGVYEQYF	TGTGCCAGCAGTTTAGGAGGAGTCTACGAGCAGTACTTC
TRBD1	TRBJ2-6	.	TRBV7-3	CASSSDRGRHSGANVLTF	TGTGCCAGCAGTTCCGACAGGGGGCGTCATTCTGGGGCCAACGTCCTGACTTTC
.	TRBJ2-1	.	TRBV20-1	CSASQVTEQFF	TGCAGTGCTAGCCAGGTCACTGAGCAGTTCTTC
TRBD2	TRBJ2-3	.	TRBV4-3	CASSQVGAGATDTQYF	TGCGCCAGCAGCCAAGTAGGAGCGGGGGCCACGGATACGCAGTATTTT
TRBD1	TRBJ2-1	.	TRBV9	CASSVVGPGTEEVNEQFF	TGTGCCAGCAGCGTAGTGGGTCCCGGGACAGAGGAGGTCAATGAGCAGTTCTTC
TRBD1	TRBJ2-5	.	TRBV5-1	CASSLGTGQQETQYF	TGCGCCAGCAGCTTGGGTACGGGACAGCAAGAGACCCAGTACTTC
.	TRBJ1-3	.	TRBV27	CASSTTPDPGNTIYF	TGTGCCAGCAGCACTACTCCTGATCCTGGAAACACCATATATTTT
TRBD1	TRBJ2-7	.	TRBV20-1	CSASSGTVSYEQYF	TGCAGTGCTAGTTCCGGGACAGTCTCCTACGAGCAGTACTTC
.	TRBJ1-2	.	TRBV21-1	CASKGQAGYTF	TGTGCCAGCAAGGGACAGGCTGGCTACACCTTC
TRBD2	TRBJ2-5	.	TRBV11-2	CASSLSPTSGGETQYF	TGTGCCAGCAGCTTATCCCCGACTAGCGGGGGAGAGACCCAGTACTTC
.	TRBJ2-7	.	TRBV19	CASSIVGHPSYEQYF	TGTGCCAGTAGTATTGTGGGACACCCTTCCTACGAGCAGTACTTC
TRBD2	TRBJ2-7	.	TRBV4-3	CASSQVLAGDWTEQYF	TGCGCCAGCAGCCAAGTTTTAGCGGGAGATTGGACCGAGCAGTACTTC
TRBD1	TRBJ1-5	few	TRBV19	CASSPRTGVSQPQHF	TGTGCCAGTAGTCCCCGGACAGGGGTGTCGCAGCCCCAGCATTTT
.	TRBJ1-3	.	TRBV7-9	CASRRGGPSSGNTIYF	TGTGCCAGCAGACGGGGGGGACCAAGCTCTGGAAACACCATATATTTT
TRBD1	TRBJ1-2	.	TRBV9	CASSVGQGNYGYTF	TGTGCCAGCAGCGTAGGACAGGGCAATTATGGCTACACCTTC
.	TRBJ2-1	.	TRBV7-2	CASSLGWGTRGEQFF	TGTGCCAGCAGCTTAGGTTGGGGCACTCGCGGTGAGCAGTTCTTC
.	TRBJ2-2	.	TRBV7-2	CASSLNHKGELFF	TGTGCCAGCAGCTTAAATCACAAGGGGGAGCTGTTTTTT
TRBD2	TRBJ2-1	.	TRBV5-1	CASSSSGSTYNEQFF	TGCGCCAGCAGCTCAAGCGGGAGCACCTACAATGAGCAGTTCTTC
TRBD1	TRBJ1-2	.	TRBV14	CASSRRETGRWGYTF	TGTGCCAGCAGCCGAAGGGAGACAGGGCGTTGGGGCTACACCTTC
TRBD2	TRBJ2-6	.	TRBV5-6	CASSSYSSGGAPGANVLTF	TGTGCCAGCAGCTCCTACTCTAGCGGGGGGGCCCCTGGGGCCAACGTCCTGACTTTC
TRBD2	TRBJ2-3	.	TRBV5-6	CASSGRQGEGSTDTQYF	TGTGCCAGCAGCGGCCGTCAAGGGGAGGGGTCCACAGATACGCAGTATTTT
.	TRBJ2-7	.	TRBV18	CASSPGQLPEQYF	TGTGCCAGCTCCCCCGGACAGCTCCCCGAGCAGTACTTC
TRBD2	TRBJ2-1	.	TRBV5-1	CASSLGLAGEAEQFF	TGCGCCAGCAGCTTGGGGCTAGCGGGAGAGGCTGAGCAGTTCTTC
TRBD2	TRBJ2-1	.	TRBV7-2	CASSLSSGSANEQFF	TGTGCCAGCAGCTTATCTAGCGGGAGTGCCAATGAGCAGTTCTTC
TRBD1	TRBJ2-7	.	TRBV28	CASSPGQTYEQYF	TGTGCCAGCAGTCCGGGACAGACTTACGAGCAGTACTTC
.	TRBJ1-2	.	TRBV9	CASSVDRVHGYTF	TGTGCCAGCAGCGTAGACAGGGTACATGGCTACACCTTC
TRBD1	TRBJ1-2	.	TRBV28	CASRTGGAIGYTF	TGTGCCAGCAGAACAGGGGGCGCGATAGGCTACACCTTC
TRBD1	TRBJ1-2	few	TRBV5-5	CASSIQGDYGYTF	TGTGCCAGCAGCATTCAGGGGGACTATGGCTACACCTTC
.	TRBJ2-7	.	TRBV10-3	CAISDSDSSYEQYF	TGTGCCATCAGTGACTCGGACAGCTCCTACGAGCAGTACTTC
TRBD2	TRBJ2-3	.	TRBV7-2	CASSSPGLAGGYTQYF	TGTGCCAGCAGCTCCCCCGGACTAGCGGGAGGGTATACGCAGTATTTT
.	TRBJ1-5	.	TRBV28	CASSGKEGWNQPQHF	TGTGCCAGCAGTGGGAAGGAGGGTTGGAATCAGCCCCAGCATTTT
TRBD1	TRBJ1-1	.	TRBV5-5	CASSMTGIDTEAFF	TGTGCCAGCAGCATGACAGGGATCGACACTGAAGCTTTCTTT
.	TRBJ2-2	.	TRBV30	CASMVGYGELFF	TGTGCCTCGATGGTCGGGTACGGGGAGCTGTTTTTT